The 19 T cell receptor beta chains listed next were all sequenced from one sample in a study of control samples from healthy donors and cancer patients. The repertoire was sequenced with immunoSEQ multiplex PCR; TCRdb's copy has only in-frame clones and lacks some. The sample contains more than 140,000 clones, roughly 94% of which appear only once. Sequencing input: blood. These receptors came from a man aged 40-49 years in good health.

The chain is built from TRBV9 and TRBJ2-5; D is possibly TRBD1 (6 bases). V gave up 3 bases and J gave up 5 bases, with 20 bases separating them. CDR3 length: 16 residues. Per germline, CDR1 SGDLS and CDR2 YYNGEE. The CDR3 sequence: CASSAGQSEILETQYF. CDR3 bases: TGTGCCAGCAGCGCTGGACAGTCCGAAATTCTGGAGACCCAGTACTTC.

This clone was seen just once. This sequence joins TRBV7-2 and TRBJ1-5; 7 positions agree with TRBD1. The V gene end was trimmed by 2 bases and the J gene end by 3 bases; junction bases not matched to a gene: 10. Germline loops: CDR1 SGHTA, CDR2 FQGNSA. CDR3 size: 17 residues. The CDR3 region is CASSLTYDRVHNQPQHF. The CDR3 region has the DNA TGTGCCAGCAGCTTAACTTACGACAGGGTCCACAATCAGCCCCAGCATTTT.

This clone was seen a single time. The chain links TRBV5-4 to TRBJ2-7; 11 bases match TRBD2. The V and J ends lost 0 bases and 1 base, in that order; junction bases with no gene match: 0. This CDR3 is built from 15 residues. Germline V CDR1 and CDR2: SGHNT, YYREEE (reference sequence). In DNA form, the CDR3 reads TGTGCCAGCAGCTTGGGACTAGCGGGATCCTACGAGCAGTACTTC. Its translation is CASSLGLAGSYEQYF.

The chain joins TRBV4-1 to TRBJ1-5, with D perhaps matching TRBD1 (5 bases). Germline CDR1 is MGHRA and CDR2 is YSYEKL. There are 14 residues in the CDR3. Trimming left V 0 bases short and J 7 bases short, with 10 bases between. CDR3 loop: CASSQDSGKQPQHF. DNA of the CDR3: TGCGCCAGCAGCCAAGATTCAGGGAAGCAGCCCCAGCATTTT.

This chain connects TRBV7-2 to TRBJ2-4; D not certain. The CDR3 is 13 amino acids. Germline loops: CDR1 SGHTA, CDR2 FQGNSA. V shed 4 bases and J shed 6 bases, with 10 bases lying between them. Here the CDR3 reads CASSSRAGNIQYF. The CDR3 DNA is TGTGCCAGCAGCTCACGGGCAGGAAACATTCAGTACTTC.

This clone was counted a single time. The J gene is TRBJ1-5, the V gene TRBV7-9; D may be TRBD1 (5 bases). V gave up 5 bases and J gave up 5 bases, with 16 bases separating them. The CDR3 length is 15 residues. Per germline, CDR1 SEHNR and CDR2 FQNEAQ (reference sequence). In DNA form, the CDR3 reads TGTGCCAGCAGCCGGGTGGGGGATTCCGATCAGCCCCAGCATTTT. The encoded protein is CASSRVGDSDQPQHF.

The chain has TRBV9 and TRBJ2-1; maybe TRBD1 (5 bases). CDR1 and CDR2 from the germline V gene are SGDLS and YYNGEE. The V gene lost 0 bases and the J gene lost 8 bases, with 9 bases spanning the gap. The CDR3 runs to 13 residues. In DNA form, the CDR3 reads TGTGCCAGCAGCGTAGCTAGGGGCGATGAGCAGTTCTTC. Its protein is CASSVARGDEQFF. The complete variable domain, with remaining parts taken from reference TRBV9 and TRBJ2-1, reads DSGVTQTPKHLITATGQRVTLRCSPRSGDLSVYWYQQSLDQGLQFLIQYYNGEERAKGNILERFSAQQFPDLHSELNLSSLELGDSALYFCASSVARGDEQFFGPGTRLTVL.

The rearrangement uses TRBV9 and TRBJ2-1, with 14 positions matching TRBD2. After removal of 2 bases from V and 7 bases from J, the junction contained 5 bases not matched to a gene. This CDR3 is 16 amino acids long. From germline, CDR1 is SGDLS and CDR2 YYNGEE. The CDR3 nucleotides are TGTGCCAGCAGCGTTCCGACTAGCGGGGGGGCAAATGAGCAGTTCTTC. Protein sequence: CASSVPTSGGANEQFF.

The chain combines TRBV18 with TRBJ2-2; D might be TRBD1 or TRBD2, each matching 5 bases. Trimming left V 6 bases short and J 0 bases short, with 14 bases between. Germline V lookup: CDR1 KGHSH, CDR2 LQKENI. The CDR3 runs 16 residues. The CDR3 loop reads CASSLGAVANTGELFF. In nucleotides, the CDR3 is TGTGCCAGCTCCCTCGGGGCAGTCGCGAACACCGGGGAGCTGTTTTTT. The full variable domain, in which reference TRBV18 and TRBJ2-2 provide the parts outside the CDR3, is NAGVMQNPRHLVRRRGQEARLRCSPMKGHSHVYWYRQLPEEGLKFMVYLQKENIIDESGMPKERFSAEFPKEGPSILRIQQVVRGDSAAYFCASSLGAVANTGELFFGEGSRLTVL.

The V gene is TRBV27, the J gene TRBJ1-5, with D possibly TRBD1 on 6 matching bases. Trimming removed 0 bases at V and 6 bases at J, with 12 bases between. Germline lookup yields CDR1 MNHEY and CDR2 SMNVEV (reference sequence). The CDR3 extends over 15 amino acids. In nucleotides, the CDR3 is TGTGCCAGCAGTTTATCGACAGGTCTGAGTCAGCCCCAGCATTTT. This codes for CASSLSTGLSQPQHF.

The J gene is TRBJ2-7, the V gene TRBV30; 8 bases agree with TRBD2. In germline, CDR1 is GTSNPN, CDR2 SVGIG (reference sequence). The CDR3 sequence is 13 residues long. Losses at the gene ends were 8 bases for V and 3 bases for J; bases not matched to a gene: 9. CDR3 protein: CALQTSDFYEQYF. DNA of the CDR3: TGTGCCCTGCAGACTAGCGACTTCTACGAGCAGTACTTC. Full variable domain (missing parts from reference TRBV30 and TRBJ2-7): SQTIHQWPATLVQPVGSPLSLECTVEGTSNPNLYWYRQAAGRGLQLLFYSVGIGQISSEVPQNLSASRPQDRQFILSSKKLLLSDSGFYLCALQTSDFYEQYFGPGTRLTVT.

V gene TRBV5-6 combines with J gene TRBJ1-1, with 8 bases identical to TRBD1. V was clipped by 4 bases and J by 5 bases; unmatched bases: 1. The germline CDR1 and CDR2 sequences are SGHDT and YYEEEE. The length of the CDR3 is 12 residues. CDR3 residues: CASSQGATEAFF. The CDR3 DNA reads as TGTGCCAGCAGCCAGGGGGCTACTGAAGCTTTCTTT.

This clone was picked up one time. This chain uses TRBV7-9 with TRBJ2-1, with 11 bases identical to TRBD2. With 5 bases clipped from V and 6 bases from J, the junction kept 6 bases outside the gene matches. The CDR3 extends over 15 amino acids. Per germline, CDR1 SEHNR and CDR2 FQNEAQ (reference sequence). CDR3 nucleotides: TGTGCCAGCAGCCCTGTTAGCGGGGGGGTCAATGAGCAGTTCTTC. It is translated as CASSPVSGGVNEQFF.

This chain joins TRBV28 and TRBJ1-4, with unresolved D. The CDR3 has 15 residues. V was trimmed by 5 bases and J by 4 bases, leaving 14 bases between them. Per germline, CDR1 MDHEN and CDR2 SYDVKM. The CDR3 sequence is CASSATPLNNEKLFF. The DNA for the CDR3 is TGTGCCAGCAGTGCAACGCCGCTAAATAATGAAAAACTGTTTTTT.

The gene calls are TRBV10-3 and TRBJ2-5, with 7 bases matching TRBD1. Germline V CDR1 and CDR2: ENHRY, SYGVKD. Germline trimming cut 6 bases from V and 3 bases from J; bases unmatched to any gene: 7. This CDR3 comprises 14 residues. The CDR3 bases are TGTGCCATCAGCACTCGGGACAGTGAAGAGACCCAGTACTTC. As protein: CAISTRDSEETQYF.

The gene calls are TRBV10-3 and TRBJ2-6; D remains unclear. Germline V gene data show CDR1 as ENHRY and CDR2 as SYGVKD. Trimming removed 4 bases from V and 0 bases from J, with 4 bases in between. The CDR3 extends over 14 amino acids. The CDR3 nucleotides read TGTGCCATCAGTGCGTTCTCTGGGGCCAACGTCCTGACTTTC. Translating it yields CAISAFSGANVLTF.

This clone has only a few counts. This chain connects TRBV18 to TRBJ2-3; D uncertain. In germline, CDR1 is KGHSH, CDR2 LQKENI. This CDR3 has 19 amino acids. The V end lost 3 bases, the J end lost 2 bases, and 24 bases lay between the germline ends. The CDR3 nucleotides read TGTGCCAGCTCACCTATGTTCCCGTTGGTGAAGGGCAACACAGATACGCAGTATTTT. Protein: CASSPMFPLVKGNTDTQYF. The variable domain in full, with the rest retrieved from reference TRBV18 and TRBJ2-3, is NAGVMQNPRHLVRRRGQEARLRCSPMKGHSHVYWYRQLPEEGLKFMVYLQKENIIDESGMPKERFSAEFPKEGPSILRIQQVVRGDSAAYFCASSPMFPLVKGNTDTQYFGPGTRLTVL.

This chain connects TRBV4-2 to TRBJ2-2; D is unclear. V lost 5 bases, J lost 0 bases, and 7 bases lay in between. This CDR3 is built from 14 residues. Per germline, CDR1 LGHNA and CDR2 YNFKEQ. The CDR3 here is CASSDQTNTGELFF. In nucleotides, the CDR3 is TGTGCCAGCAGCGACCAAACGAACACCGGGGAGCTGTTTTTT.

V usage is TRBV28 and J usage is TRBJ1-2; 7 bases are shared with TRBD1. The CDR3 runs to 14 residues. In germline, CDR1 is MDHEN, CDR2 SYDVKM. Unmatched junction bases numbered 9, after V lost 5 bases and J lost 6 bases. The CDR3 loop reads CASSGPGTAHGYTF. CDR3 DNA sequence: TGTGCCAGCAGTGGCCCGGGGACAGCCCATGGCTACACCTTC.